These T cell receptor beta chains were read from a single sample in a study of T cells after posttransplantation cyclophosphamide. Assay: immunoSEQ multiplex PCR; the TCRdb copy retains only in-frame clones and omits some. The sample holds tens of thousands of clones, just under 95% seen once. The sequencing input was PBMCs. Source of these receptors: a woman in her 30s in good health and a related stem cell transplant donor. The CDR3 runs from the conserved cysteine through the conserved F or W. The D gene is left open where the match is weak. For some rows the clone size is stated as once, few or many, or as a class when expanded; others skip it.

V gene	D gene	J gene	clone size	CDR3 protein	CDR3 DNA
TRBV25-1	TRBD2	TRBJ2-1	-	CASSDPGLANEQFF	TGTGCCAGCAGTGATCCGGGACTAGCGAATGAGCAGTTCTTC
TRBV7-2	TRBD1	TRBJ2-7	-	CASSLGPGGMYEQYF	TGTGCCAGCAGCTTAGGACCAGGGGGAATGTACGAGCAGTACTTC
TRBV5-6	-	TRBJ2-7	-	CASSLKGAYEQYF	TGTGCCAGCAGCTTGAAGGGGGCCTACGAGCAGTACTTC
TRBV7-9	-	TRBJ2-7	-	CASSLGLLVEGWTEQYF	TGTGCCAGCAGCTTAGGGCTATTGGTGGAAGGGTGGACCGAGCAGTACTTC
TRBV25-1	TRBD1	TRBJ1-4	-	CASSEIGDSEKLFF	TGTGCCAGCAGTGAAATTGGGGACAGTGAAAAACTGTTTTTT
TRBV18	-	TRBJ1-1	-	CASSATTEAFF	TGTGCCAGCTCCGCCACCACTGAAGCTTTCTTT
TRBV2	-	TRBJ1-1	-	CASSGQINTEAFF	TGTGCCAGCAGTGGGCAGATTAACACTGAAGCTTTCTTT
TRBV4-3	-	TRBJ2-3	-	CASSQEVAGLTDTQYF	TGCGCCAGCAGCCAAGAGGTGGCCGGCCTCACAGATACGCAGTATTTT
TRBV6-1	-	TRBJ1-6	-	CASSLEGDNSPLHF	TGTGCCAGCAGTTTAGAGGGAGATAATTCACCCCTCCACTTT
TRBV11-2	-	TRBJ2-1	-	CASSLGQNNEQFF	TGTGCCAGCAGCTTAGGACAGAACAATGAGCAGTTCTTC
TRBV30	-	TRBJ2-7	-	CAWSVEGRGPYEQYF	TGTGCCTGGAGTGTAGAGGGGCGGGGGCCATACGAGCAGTACTTC
TRBV21-1	-	TRBJ2-5	-	CASSGGQGKYF	TGTGCCAGCAGCGGCGGACAGGGAAAGTACTTC
TRBV10-3	-	TRBJ1-4	-	CAISESSGQAGEKLFF	TGTGCCATCAGTGAGTCCTCCGGGCAGGCGGGTGAAAAACTGTTTTTT
TRBV19	-	TRBJ1-6	-	CASKQGQDNSPLHF	TGTGCCAGTAAGCAGGGACAAGATAATTCACCCCTCCACTTT
TRBV13	TRBD2	TRBJ2-1	-	CASSTRGGLPYNEQFF	TGTGCCAGCAGCACCCGGGGGGGACTGCCTTACAATGAGCAGTTCTTC
TRBV2	-	TRBJ1-2	-	CASRLLTDNYGYTF	TGTGCCAGCCGTCTCCTGACAGACAACTATGGCTACACCTTC
TRBV5-4	TRBD1	TRBJ1-2	-	CASSVTGTYGYTF	TGTGCCAGCAGCGTGACAGGGACCTATGGCTACACCTTC
TRBV5-1	TRBD1	TRBJ1-5	-	CASSAGTGGGNQPQHF	TGCGCCAGCAGCGCCGGGACAGGGGGTGGCAATCAGCCCCAGCATTTT
TRBV2	-	TRBJ2-7	-	CASSWNYEQYF	TGTGCCAGCAGTTGGAACTACGAGCAGTACTTC
TRBV19	TRBD1	TRBJ1-5	-	CASGQGASNQPQHF	TGTGCCAGTGGTCAGGGGGCCAGCAATCAGCCCCAGCATTTT
TRBV29-1	TRBD2	TRBJ2-7	once	CSVGVAGFYEQYF	TGCAGCGTGGGGGTAGCGGGGTTCTACGAGCAGTACTTC
TRBV7-9	-	TRBJ2-1	-	CASSGRVGRDEQFF	TGTGCCAGCAGCGGCAGGGTCGGTCGCGATGAGCAGTTCTTC
TRBV5-1	TRBD1	TRBJ1-2	-	CASSPRTGHDYGYTF	TGCGCCAGCAGCCCAAGGACAGGACACGACTATGGCTACACCTTC
TRBV6-6	TRBD1	TRBJ1-1	-	CASSYRGTNTEAFF	TGTGCCAGCAGCTACAGGGGGACGAACACTGAAGCTTTCTTT
TRBV11-1	TRBD1	TRBJ2-7	medium-sized	CASSQGAMGSYEQYF	TGTGCCAGCAGCCAGGGGGCAATGGGATCCTACGAGCAGTACTTC
TRBV28	-	TRBJ1-1	-	CASSFLSRSNTEAFF	TGTGCCAGCAGTTTTTTATCCAGGTCGAACACTGAAGCTTTCTTT
TRBV10-3	TRBD2	TRBJ2-3	-	CAIGELAGDTDTQYF	TGTGCCATAGGGGAGCTAGCGGGGGACACAGATACGCAGTATTTT
TRBV12-5	-	TRBJ2-2	-	CASERQNTGELFF	TGTGCTAGCGAAAGACAGAACACCGGGGAGCTGTTTTTT
TRBV2	-	TRBJ1-3	-	CASSVDRSSGNTIYF	TGTGCCAGCAGTGTGGACCGCTCGTCTGGAAACACCATATATTTT
TRBV7-7	-	TRBJ2-1	-	CASSLGQGSYNEQFF	TGTGCCAGCAGCTTAGGGCAGGGGAGCTACAATGAGCAGTTCTTC
TRBV18	-	TRBJ1-1	-	CASSPSAQPNTEAFF	TGTGCCAGCTCACCGTCCGCACAGCCGAACACTGAAGCTTTCTTT
TRBV7-3	-	TRBJ2-7	-	CASSLNPPGSSYEQYF	TGTGCCAGCAGCTTAAATCCTCCGGGTAGCTCCTACGAGCAGTACTTC
TRBV27	TRBD1	TRBJ2-1	-	CASSPGQGPYNEQFF	TGTGCCAGCAGTCCGGGACAGGGACCCTACAATGAGCAGTTCTTC
TRBV5-1	-	TRBJ2-7	-	CASSQYEWNPAQYF	TGCGCCAGCAGCCAATACGAATGGAATCCGGCTCAGTACTTC
TRBV7-7	-	TRBJ2-3	-	CASSLSLAVGTDTQYF	TGTGCCAGCAGCTTATCCCTGGCAGTAGGCACAGATACGCAGTATTTT
TRBV18	-	TRBJ2-2	-	CASSPLPGGGELFF	TGTGCCAGCTCACCACTGCCAGGAGGCGGGGAGCTGTTTTTT
TRBV6-1	-	TRBJ1-1	-	CASTYPRSAEAFF	TGTGCCAGCACCTACCCACGGAGCGCTGAAGCTTTCTTT
TRBV4-3	-	TRBJ1-2	-	CASSEGGGVSYGYTF	TGCGCCAGCAGCGAAGGGGGGGGTGTGAGCTATGGCTACACCTTC
TRBV6-4	TRBD1	TRBJ2-1	-	CASSKGQGNNEQFF	TGTGCCAGCAGCAAGGGACAGGGTAACAATGAGCAGTTCTTC
TRBV5-6	TRBD1	TRBJ2-5	-	CASSLNQGAEQYF	TGTGCCAGCAGCCTAAACCAGGGGGCAGAGCAGTACTTC
TRBV28	-	TRBJ2-3	-	CASSSLDSTDTQYF	TGTGCCAGCAGTTCCTTGGACAGCACAGATACGCAGTATTTT
TRBV7-2	-	TRBJ1-5	-	CASSLDDGGSNQPQHF	TGTGCCAGCAGCTTAGACGACGGCGGTAGCAATCAGCCCCAGCATTTT
TRBV5-1	TRBD1	TRBJ1-1	-	CASSSGQGNTEAFF	TGCGCCAGCAGTTCGGGACAGGGGAACACTGAAGCTTTCTTT
TRBV9	TRBD1	TRBJ1-1	once	CASSVAISGTGVTEAFF	TGTGCCAGCAGCGTAGCTATATCGGGGACAGGGGTAACTGAAGCTTTCTTT
TRBV19	-	TRBJ1-4	-	CASSAATNEKLFF	TGTGCCAGTAGCGCCGCAACTAATGAAAAACTGTTTTTT
TRBV5-4	-	TRBJ2-1	-	CASSPTPKAGTSYNEQFF	TGTGCCAGCAGTCCCACCCCTAAGGCGGGAACCTCCTACAATGAGCAGTTCTTC